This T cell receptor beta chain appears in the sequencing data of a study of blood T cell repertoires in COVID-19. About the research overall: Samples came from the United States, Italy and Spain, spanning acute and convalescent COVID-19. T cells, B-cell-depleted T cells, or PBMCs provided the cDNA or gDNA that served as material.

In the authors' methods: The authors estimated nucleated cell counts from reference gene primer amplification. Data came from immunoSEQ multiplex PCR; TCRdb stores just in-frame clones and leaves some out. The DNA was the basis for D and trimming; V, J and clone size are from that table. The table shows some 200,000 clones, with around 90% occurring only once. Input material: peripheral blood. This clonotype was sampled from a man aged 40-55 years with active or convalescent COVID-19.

The CDR3 loop is CATSDRLTGEETQYF. The CDR3 DNA is TGTGCCACCAGTGATCGTCTGACGGGAGAAGAGACCCAGTACTTC. The chain joins TRBV24-1 to TRBJ2-5, with D possibly TRBD2 on 6 matching bases. This CDR3 region has 15 residues. Trimming cost V 3 bases and J 3 bases, with 13 bases left between them. Germline loops: CDR1 KGHDR, CDR2 SFDVKD.